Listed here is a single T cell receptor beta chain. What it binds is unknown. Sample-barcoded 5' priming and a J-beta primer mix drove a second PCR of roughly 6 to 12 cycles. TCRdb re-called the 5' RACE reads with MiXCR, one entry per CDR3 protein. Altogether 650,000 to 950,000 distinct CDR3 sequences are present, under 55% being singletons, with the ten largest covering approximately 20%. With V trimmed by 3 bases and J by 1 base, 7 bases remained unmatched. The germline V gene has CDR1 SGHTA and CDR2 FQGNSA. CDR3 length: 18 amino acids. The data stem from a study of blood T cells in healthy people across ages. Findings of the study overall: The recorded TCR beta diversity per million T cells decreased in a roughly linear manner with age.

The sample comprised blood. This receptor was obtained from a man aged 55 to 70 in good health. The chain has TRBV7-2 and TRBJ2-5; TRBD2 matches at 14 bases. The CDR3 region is CASSFWGLAGARQETQYF. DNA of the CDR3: TGTGCCAGCAGCTTTTGGGGACTAGCGGGGGCCCGCCAAGAGACCCAGTACTTC. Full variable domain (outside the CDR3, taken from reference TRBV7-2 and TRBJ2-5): GAGVSQSPSNKVTEKGKDVELRCDPISGHTALYWYRQSLGQGLEFLIYFQGNSAPDKSGLPSDRFSAERTGGSVSTLTIQRTQQEDSAVYLCASSFWGLAGARQETQYFGPGTRLLVL.